These 29 T cell receptor beta chains originate from one sample sequenced in a study of T cell changes during pregnancy in multiple sclerosis. The data were produced by immunoSEQ multiplex PCR, yet TCRdb's version contains in-frame clones alone and is incomplete. This sample has almost 50,000 clones, with about 90% found just once. The sequenced sample was CD8+ T cells from peripheral blood mononuclear cells, obtained after pregnancy. These receptors came from a female donor with multiple sclerosis, enrolled in a pregnancy study.

The chain employs TRBV23-1 and TRBJ1-1; D gene uncertain. TRBV23-1 is identified as an open reading frame with a role that is uncertain. The CDR3 spans 16 residues. With 6 bases removed from V and 2 bases from J, the gap between germline ends came to 19 bases. CDR3 sequence reads: CASSPPGGVANTEAFF. DNA for the CDR3: TGCGCCAGCAGCCCCCCAGGCGGGGTAGCTAACACTGAAGCTTTCTTT.

The chain uses TRBV10-1 and TRBJ2-1, with TRBD2 identical over 8 bases. CDR1 WNHNN and CDR2 SYGVQD come from the germline V gene (reference sequence). This CDR3 is built from 17 residues. V shed 2 bases and J 3 bases; nucleotides not matched to a gene: 9. CDR3 sequence reads: CASSEEFMSGGYNEQFF. CDR3 coding DNA: TGCGCCAGCAGTGAGGAATTTATGAGCGGGGGCTACAATGAGCAGTTCTTC.

The genes are TRBV5-4 and TRBJ1-4; possible D gene TRBD1, 5 bases. The germline CDR1 and CDR2 sequences are SGHNT and YYREEE (reference sequence). Trimming cost V 1 base and J 3 bases, with 10 bases left between them. The CDR3 is 15 residues long. The CDR3 sequence: CASSLLGEANEKLFF. CDR3 sequence (DNA): TGTGCCAGCAGCTTGCTAGGGGAGGCTAATGAAAAACTGTTTTTT.

This clone was seen just once. The chain has TRBV6-4 and TRBJ2-1, with D perhaps TRBD2 (6 bases). In germline, CDR1 is MRHNA, CDR2 SNTAGT. V was shortened by 5 bases and J by 4 bases, with 15 bases between the two germline ends. The CDR3 sequence is 15 residues long. CDR3 in amino acids: CASSTGTGEYNEQFF. The CDR3 DNA reads as TGTGCCAGCAGTACCGGGACGGGAGAATACAATGAGCAGTTCTTC.

V usage is TRBV6-1 and J usage is TRBJ2-1; 8 positions agree with TRBD1. This CDR3 comprises 14 residues. With V trimmed by 1 base and J by 9 bases, 5 bases remained unmatched. CDR1 is MNHNS, CDR2 SASEGT, per germline. The CDR3 reads CASSEEPTGGEQFF. For the CDR3, the DNA is TGTGCCAGCAGTGAAGAGCCTACAGGGGGTGAGCAGTTCTTC.

This clone was found once. This chain links TRBV5-1 with TRBJ1-4; TRBD1 aligns across 7 bases. Germline-derived CDR1 and CDR2 are SGHRS and YFSETQ. V lost 0 bases and J lost 1; bases outside the gene matches: 3. The CDR3 is 16 residues long. CDR3 nucleotide sequence: TGCGCCAGCAGCTTGGCAGGGGGAGGAACTAATGAAAAACTGTTTTTT. It specifies CASSLAGGGTNEKLFF.

V is TRBV9 and J is TRBJ1-1; D is unclear. Trimming removed 2 bases from V and 4 bases from J, with 12 bases in between. The CDR3 has 14 residues. Germline V gene lookup returns CDR1 SGDLS and CDR2 YYNGEE. The CDR3 loop is CASSVGFEATEAFF. The DNA of the CDR3 is TGTGCCAGCAGCGTGGGCTTTGAAGCCACTGAAGCTTTCTTT.

This chain joins TRBV4-2 and TRBJ2-7; 9 nucleotides match TRBD2. The CDR3 contains 16 residues. Looked up from germline, CDR1 is LGHNA and CDR2 is YNFKEQ. V lost 0 bases to trimming and J lost 4 bases; unmatched junction nucleotides: 7. In DNA, the CDR3 is TGTGCCAGCAGCCAAGAGGCGGGGGGGCCCGAGTACGAGCAGTACTTC. It yields the protein CASSQEAGGPEYEQYF.

CDR3 coding DNA: TGTGCCAGCAGTTCCTGGACAGGGAGGGACACTGAAGCTTTCTTT. Residues: CASSSWTGRDTEAFF. The gene calls are TRBV6-5 and TRBJ1-1; TRBD1 agrees at 8 bases. The CDR3 has 15 residues. With V trimmed by 4 bases and J by 3 bases, 7 bases remained unmatched. The germline gives CDR1 MNHEY, CDR2 SVGAGI.

V gene TRBV5-3 combines with J gene TRBJ1-5; 10 nucleotides match TRBD1. TRBV5-3 is recorded as an ORF, its role being uncertain. V lost 0 bases and J lost 2; bases outside the gene matches: 8. This CDR3 comprises 18 residues. CDR3 bases: TGTGCCAGAAGCTTGGGCCGGGACAGGGGTCAGGGCAATCAGCCCCAGCATTTT. Translation: CARSLGRDRGQGNQPQHF.

The V gene is TRBV27, the J gene TRBJ2-7, with 11 bases identical to TRBD1. With V trimmed by 4 bases and J by 4 bases, 3 bases remained unmatched. Germline V gene sequence: CDR1 MNHEY, CDR2 SMNVEV (reference sequence). The CDR3 sequence is 14 residues long. The CDR3 protein is CASSYRDRGYEQYF. The CDR3, as DNA: TGTGCCAGCAGTTACCGGGACAGGGGGTACGAGCAGTACTTC.

This sequence joins TRBV18 and TRBJ2-1, with 9 nucleotides matching TRBD2. Trimming cost V 6 bases and J 6 bases; bases outside gene matches: 15. The germline V gene has CDR1 KGHSH and CDR2 LQKENI. The CDR3 sequence is 17 residues long. The CDR3 protein is CASSAERGEVAGNEQFF. CDR3 nucleotide sequence: TGTGCCAGCTCCGCGGAGCGGGGGGAAGTAGCTGGCAATGAGCAGTTCTTC.

Comments on this clone: An end of the junction does not agree with germline; a read error may underlie this. The V call is TRBV7-7, the J call TRBJ1-4; tentatively, D is TRBD1 (5 bases). Germline assignment: CDR1 SSHAT and CDR2 FNYEAQ (reference sequence). The CDR3 length is 16 residues. The CDR3 is CASSSERGGANEKLFF. CDR3 nucleotide sequence: TGTGCTAGCAGCTCCGAACGGGGGGGAGCAAATGAAAAACTGTTTTTT.

V usage is TRBV6-5 and J usage is TRBJ2-7, with a weak D call TRBD1 (5 bases). CDR1 is MNHEY, CDR2 SVGAGI, per germline. The CDR3 is 15 amino acids. Trimming removed 2 bases at V and 7 bases at J, with 18 bases between. CDR3 coding DNA: TGTGCCAGCAGTTACGGGCAGGGCTCCCCCTTGGAGCAGTACTTC. This gives the protein CASSYGQGSPLEQYF.

The rearrangement uses TRBV13 and TRBJ2-7, with D maybe TRBD2 (6 bases). The length of the CDR3 is 14 residues. Trimming removed 4 bases from V and 0 bases from J, with 10 bases in between. Germline CDR1 reads PRHDT; CDR2 reads FYEKMQ (reference sequence). CDR3 sequence (DNA): TGTGCCAGCAGCTCCGGGGGTCCCTCCTACGAGCAGTACTTC. The encoded protein is CASSSGGPSYEQYF.

The chain is built from TRBV6-5 and TRBJ2-7; TRBD1 matches 7 bases. This CDR3 comprises 14 residues. The J segment lost 1 base and the V segment lost 7 bases, leaving 7 bases of the junction unmatched. Germline loops: CDR1 MNHEY, CDR2 SVGAGI. CDR3 loop: CASTSPGQSYEQYF. For the CDR3, the DNA is TGTGCCAGCACGTCCCCGGGACAGTCCTACGAGCAGTACTTC.

V and J are TRBV7-3 and TRBJ2-2, with a possible D match to TRBD1 (5 bases). With 5 bases removed from V and 1 base from J, the gap between germline ends came to 20 bases. The V gene's germline CDR1 is SGHTA and CDR2 FQGTGA. The CDR3 runs 18 residues. CDR3 protein: CASSPRGQTPENTGELFF. The CDR3 region has the DNA TGTGCCAGCAGCCCAAGGGGCCAAACTCCCGAGAACACCGGGGAGCTGTTTTTT.

The rearrangement joins TRBV9 to TRBJ2-6; tentative D call: TRBD1 (5 bases). Per the germline V gene, CDR1 is SGDLS and CDR2 is YYNGEE. The CDR3 runs to 17 residues. Between the trimmed V and J ends, which lost 6 bases and 4 bases, there was a span of 20 bases. The CDR3 DNA reads TGTGCCAGCATGGGCCCAATAGGGGCGCCCGGGGCCAACGTCCTGACTTTC. Translating it yields CASMGPIGAPGANVLTF. Full variable domain (rest looked up from reference TRBV9 and TRBJ2-6): DSGVTQTPKHLITATGQRVTLRCSPRSGDLSVYWYQQSLDQGLQFLIQYYNGEERAKGNILERFSAQQFPDLHSELNLSSLELGDSALYFCASMGPIGAPGANVLTFGAGSRLTVL.

This clone was counted a single time. V usage is TRBV13 and J usage is TRBJ2-2; D perhaps matches TRBD2 (5 bases). This CDR3 spans 16 amino acids. V lost 2 bases, J lost 4 bases, and 14 bases lay in between. Looked up from germline, CDR1 is PRHDT and CDR2 is FYEKMQ (reference sequence). CDR3 loop: CASSLTGNAGTGELFF. CDR3 sequence (DNA): TGTGCCAGCAGCTTAACGGGTAATGCGGGCACCGGGGAGCTGTTTTTT.

The table lists this clone with a count of one. This sequence joins TRBV13 and TRBJ2-5, with a tentative D call TRBD2 (5 bases). The ends were cut back, 11 bases at V and 0 bases at J, with 19 bases in the middle. The CDR3 length is 15 residues. Germline V gene data show CDR1 as PRHDT and CDR2 as FYEKMQ (reference sequence). CDR3 residues: CASWGVYLHQETQYF. CDR3 coding DNA: TGTGCCTCCTGGGGAGTTTACCTCCACCAAGAGACCCAGTACTTC.

The count of this clone is one. This sequence joins TRBV2 and TRBJ1-5, with a possible D match to TRBD1 (5 bases). This CDR3 contains 16 residues. The V end lost 2 bases, the J end lost 6 bases, and 17 bases lay between the germline ends. Germline lookup yields CDR1 SNHLY and CDR2 FYNNEI. The CDR3 coding sequence is TGTGCCAGCAGTGAACTGGGAACCCAGGGTCGTCAGCCCCAGCATTTT. Protein sequence: CASSELGTQGRQPQHF.

The chain is built from TRBV6-4 and TRBJ1-2, with D perhaps matching TRBD1 (6 bases). The V gene lost 3 bases and the J gene lost 7 bases, with 21 bases spanning the gap. Germline lookup yields CDR1 MRHNA and CDR2 SNTAGT. This CDR3 region has 16 residues. The chain's CDR3 is CASSDSHNTGGTGYTF. In DNA, the CDR3 is TGTGCCAGCAGTGATTCGCATAATACGGGGGGCACTGGCTACACCTTC.

The rearrangement joins TRBV11-2 to TRBJ2-7; 7 bases map to TRBD1. The CDR3 is 15 amino acids. Germline CDR1 SGHAT, CDR2 FQNNGV. V shed 1 base, J shed 1 base, and the junction held 4 bases outside the gene matches. For the CDR3, the DNA is TGTGCCAGCAGCTTAGGACAGGGTTTTTCCTACGAGCAGTACTTC. Protein product: CASSLGQGFSYEQYF.

The rearrangement joins TRBV6-5 to TRBJ1-1, with no clear D. This CDR3 has 13 amino acids. The V end lost 7 bases, the J end lost 4 bases, and 13 bases lay between the germline ends. Germline V gives CDR1 MNHEY, CDR2 SVGAGI. The CDR3 bases are TGTGCCAGCACCACCGTCGGAGGCACTGAAGCTTTCTTT. This codes for CASTTVGGTEAFF.

V is TRBV7-8 and J is TRBJ1-2, with D possibly TRBD1 on 5 matching bases. The CDR3 covers 14 residues. V was pared by 3 bases and J by 8 bases, with 16 bases between. Germline V gives CDR1 SGHVS, CDR2 FQNEAQ. CDR3 sequence: CASSFYYGQVGYTF. CDR3 coding DNA: TGTGCCAGCAGCTTCTACTACGGACAAGTGGGCTACACCTTC.

The gene calls are TRBV2 and TRBJ1-2; D gene uncertain. CDR1 and CDR2 (germline): SNHLY, FYNNEI. CDR3 size: 13 residues. V was cut by 2 bases and J by 8 bases, with 12 bases left in between. The DNA of the CDR3 is TGTGCCAGCAGTGAAAGCGGTTTTGAGGGCTACACCTTC. Translating gives CASSESGFEGYTF.

This chain joins TRBV28 and TRBJ2-7, with D maybe TRBD1 (5 bases). CDR1 is MDHEN, CDR2 SYDVKM, per germline. The V gene lost 4 bases and the J gene lost 5 bases, with 18 bases spanning the gap. The CDR3 loop spans 15 amino acids. DNA for the CDR3: TGTGCCAGCAGTTCGCCGACAGTGGGTATGAACGAGCAGTACTTC. It yields the protein CASSSPTVGMNEQYF.

This sequence joins TRBV6-6 and TRBJ2-1; no clear D. This CDR3 is 12 amino acids long. With 4 bases removed from V and 8 bases from J, the gap between germline ends came to 9 bases. Germline V gene data show CDR1 as MNHNY and CDR2 as SVGAGI (reference sequence). This CDR3 is CASSSEPHEQFF. The CDR3, as DNA: TGTGCCAGCAGTTCGGAGCCCCATGAGCAGTTCTTC.

V and J are TRBV6-6 and TRBJ2-7; D possibly corresponds to TRBD2 (6 bases). The germline gives CDR1 MNHNY, CDR2 SVGAGI (reference sequence). This CDR3 is built from 15 residues. V gave up 0 bases and J gave up 1 base, with 10 bases separating them. CDR3 bases: TGTGCCAGCAGTTACTCGGAGGGGACGTCCTACGAGCAGTACTTC. Amino acids: CASSYSEGTSYEQYF.